The following is a T cell receptor (beta chain) sequence with its context. The CDR3 extends over 13 amino acids. The V gene end was trimmed by 7 bases and the J gene end by 8 bases; junction bases not matched to a gene: 8. In the original processing: Amplified reference gene primers provided the basis for estimating nucleated cell counts. The assay was immunoSEQ multiplex PCR, and TCRdb's table has in-frame clones only and misses some. The V and J calls and the clone size are those of that table, but D and trimming were determined from the DNA. The sample includes 57,000 or so clones, more than 60% of them seen just once. This record comes from a study of blood T cell repertoires in COVID-19. Study context: Both acute and convalescent COVID-19 samples were obtained from the United States, Italy and Spain.

This TCR was sampled from a man aged 60-69 years with acute or convalescent COVID-19. The V gene is TRBV12-3 or TRBV12-4, the J gene TRBJ2-1, with 7 bases fitting TRBD1. The sequencing sample was made of peripheral blood. Written as DNA, the CDR3 is TGTGCCAGCATCGCGACAGGGTCTCATGAGCAGTTCTTC. As protein: CASIATGSHEQFF.